One sample yielded the 14 T cell receptor beta chains listed below, sequenced in a study of patients and donors after allogeneic stem cell transplantation. From the RT-PCR reads, TCRdb called clonotypes with MiXCR, one entry per CDR3 protein. The sample gives about 960,000 distinct CDR3 sequences, roughly 18% of which show up once; around 6% is in the top ten. Source material: blood, either unsorted or a sorted T cell fraction (not recorded which). The receptors here all came from a human donor who was either an allogeneic HSCT recipient or a stem cell or donor lymphocyte infusion donor (not recorded which). It is not recorded whose cells these are; they may come from a transplant donor.

The chain is built from TRBV12-3 or TRBV12-4 and TRBJ1-1, with D hard to call. The CDR3 sequence is 12 residues long. The V end was cut by 8 bases, the J end by 4 bases, with 11 bases between. The CDR3 spells CASGLGFTEAFF. Here the CDR3 DNA reads TGTGCCAGCGGTCTGGGGTTCACTGAAGCTTTCTTT.

This clonotype showed up just a few times. The gene calls are TRBV19 and TRBJ1-2; no definite D call. The CDR3 contains 14 residues. V was trimmed by 5 bases and J by 2 bases, leaving 12 bases between them. Germline CDR1 and CDR2: LNHDA and SQIVND (reference sequence). As DNA, the CDR3 is TGTGCCAGTAGTGTCGGTGGAGGGAACTATGGCTACACCTTC. It specifies CASSVGGGNYGYTF.

The chain couples TRBV7-7 to TRBJ2-3, with TRBD2 matching 7 bases. This CDR3 contains 18 residues. Germline loops: CDR1 SSHAT, CDR2 FNYEAQ (reference sequence). V trimming: 1 base; J trimming: 5 bases; junction bases outside the gene matches: 15. DNA for the CDR3: TGTGCCAGCAGCTTAGGTTTTGAGGCGGGAGTTGGTGGAGATACGCAGTATTTT. This translates into CASSLGFEAGVGGDTQYF.

This clonotype occurred a few times. The chain joins TRBV20-1 to TRBJ1-2; possibly TRBD1 for D (6 bases). Germline values: CDR1 DFQATT, CDR2 SNEGSKA (reference sequence). The CDR3 loop spans 13 amino acids. V lost 0 bases to trimming and J lost 4 bases, with 9 bases between them. Here the CDR3 DNA reads TGCAGTGCTAGAGATAGGGGGGTCTATGGCTACACCTTC. Translated, it gives CSARDRGVYGYTF.

This clonotype was seen a few times. The rearrangement uses TRBV29-1 and TRBJ1-1, with D tentatively TRBD1 (6 bases). V was trimmed by 7 bases and J by 1 base, leaving 19 bases between them. Germline V gene lookup returns CDR1 SQVTM and CDR2 ANQGSEA. The CDR3 totals 15 residues. CDR3 coding DNA: TGCAGCGCCCCCCTCCGGGCAGGGGCGAACACTGAAGCTTTCTTT. Translation: CSAPLRAGANTEAFF. Complete variable domain (other parts from reference TRBV29-1 and TRBJ1-1): SAVISQKPSRDICQRGTSLTIQCQVDSQVTMMFWYRQQPGQSLTLIATANQGSEATYESGFVIDKFPISRPNLTFSTLTVSNMSPEDSSIYLCSAPLRAGANTEAFFGQGTRLTVV.

The chain employs TRBV5-4 and TRBJ2-4; the D is unclear. Germline CDR1 and CDR2: SGHNT and YYREEE (reference sequence). This CDR3 region has 14 residues. The V end lost 0 bases, the J end lost 0 bases, and 4 bases lay between the germline ends. CDR3 sequence: CASSLGIAKNIQYF. In DNA form, the CDR3 reads TGTGCCAGCAGCTTGGGAATAGCCAAAAACATTCAGTACTTC.

The chain joins TRBV24-1 to TRBJ2-2; D is perhaps TRBD2 (5 bases). V shed 8 bases and J shed 1 base, with 10 bases lying between them. The germline V gene encodes CDR1 KGHDR and CDR2 SFDVKD. This CDR3 comprises 14 residues. CDR3 DNA: TGTGCCACCACCCCCCGGGGGAACACCGGGGAGCTGTTTTTT. Translation: CATTPRGNTGELFF.

This clonotype has at least ten counts. The chain is built from TRBV18 and TRBJ1-5, with 8 bases identical to TRBD1. The CDR3 covers 14 residues. The J segment lost 7 bases and the V segment lost 6 bases, leaving 8 bases of the junction unmatched. Germline values: CDR1 KGHSH, CDR2 LQKENI. CDR3 coding DNA: TGTGCCAGCTCGCCCGACAGGGGTGGCCAGCCCCAGCATTTT. Encoded protein: CASSPDRGGQPQHF. Combining the CDR3 with reference TRBV18 and TRBJ1-5 gives the whole variable domain NAGVMQNPRHLVRRRGQEARLRCSPMKGHSHVYWYRQLPEEGLKFMVYLQKENIIDESGMPKERFSAEFPKEGPSILRIQQVVRGDSAAYFCASSPDRGGQPQHFGDGTRLSIL.

This clonotype was found a few times. The chain combines TRBV20-1 with TRBJ2-3; possible D gene TRBD2, 5 bases. V gave up 1 base and J gave up 5 bases, with 10 bases separating them. Germline assignment: CDR1 DFQATT and CDR2 SNEGSKA (reference sequence). CDR3 length: 13 residues. Here the CDR3 reads CSARAGKGDTQYF. The CDR3 DNA reads as TGCAGTGCTAGAGCGGGAAAGGGAGATACGCAGTATTTT.

This chain links TRBV3-1 with TRBJ1-5; 10 bases fit TRBD1. This CDR3 is built from 18 residues. Germline V gene lookup returns CDR1 LGHDT and CDR2 YNNKEL (reference sequence). V lost 4 bases and J lost 0; bases outside the gene matches: 9. CDR3 in amino acids: CASSRARDRGLSNQPQHF. DNA of the CDR3: TGTGCCAGCAGCCGGGCACGGGACAGGGGTCTTAGCAATCAGCCCCAGCATTTT.

The rearrangement links TRBV5-1 to TRBJ1-3; D gene unclear. Trimming left V 4 bases short and J 4 bases short, with 12 bases between. The germline V gene encodes CDR1 SGHRS and CDR2 YFSETQ. This CDR3 region has 14 residues. In DNA form, the CDR3 reads TGCGCCAGCAGCGGCGGGCAAGAGGGAAACACCATATATTTT. Protein sequence: CASSGGQEGNTIYF. The full variable domain, rest sourced from reference TRBV5-1 and TRBJ1-3, is KAGVTQTPRYLIKTRGQQVTLSCSPISGHRSVSWYQQTPGQGLQFLFEYFSETQRNKGNFPGRFSGRQFSNSRSEMNVSTLELGDSALYLCASSGGQEGNTIYFGEGSWLTVV.

This clonotype was seen more than once but under ten times. V usage is TRBV6-5 and J usage is TRBJ1-6; D gene ambiguous. Germline V lookup: CDR1 MNHEY, CDR2 SVGAGI. The CDR3 consists of 12 residues. Trimming stripped 6 bases from V and 9 bases from J, with 9 bases between. CDR3 sequence: CASRTKGSPLHF. CDR3 sequence (DNA): TGTGCCAGCAGAACGAAAGGTTCACCCCTCCACTTT.

The CDR3 loop reads CASSPQGLINEQFF. DNA for the CDR3: TGTGCCAGCAGCCCCCAGGGGCTCATCAATGAGCAGTTCTTC. This chain uses TRBV6-2 or TRBV6-3 with TRBJ2-1, with D tentatively TRBD1 (6 bases). This CDR3 has 14 residues. Trimming stripped 6 bases from V and 6 bases from J, with 15 bases between. Germline CDR1 and CDR2: MNHEY and SVGEGT.

Concerning this clonotype itself: A junction end diverges from the germline sequence, so it may reflect a read error. The CDR3 nucleotides are TGTGCCAGCAGCCAAACCCAGACCGGGTCCCCCACGGACTTC. Protein: CASSQTQTGSPTDF. The rearrangement links TRBV6-2 or TRBV6-3 to TRBJ2-5, with unresolved D. The germline CDR1 and CDR2 sequences are MNHEY and SVGEGT. The CDR3 consists of 14 residues.